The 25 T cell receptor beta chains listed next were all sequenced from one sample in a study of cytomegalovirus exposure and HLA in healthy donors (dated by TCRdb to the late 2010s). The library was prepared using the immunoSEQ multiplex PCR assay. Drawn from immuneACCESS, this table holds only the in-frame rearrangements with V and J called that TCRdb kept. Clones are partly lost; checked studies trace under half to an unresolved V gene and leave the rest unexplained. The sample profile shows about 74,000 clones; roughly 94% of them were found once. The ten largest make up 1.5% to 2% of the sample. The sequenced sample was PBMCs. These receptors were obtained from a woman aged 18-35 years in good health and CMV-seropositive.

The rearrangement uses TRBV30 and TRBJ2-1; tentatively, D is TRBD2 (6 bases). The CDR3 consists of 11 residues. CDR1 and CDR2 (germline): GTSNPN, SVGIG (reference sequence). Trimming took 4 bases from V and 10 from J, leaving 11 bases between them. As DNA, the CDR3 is TGTGCCTGGACTCTAGCGTTCGAGCAGTTCTTC. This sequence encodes CAWTLAFEQFF.

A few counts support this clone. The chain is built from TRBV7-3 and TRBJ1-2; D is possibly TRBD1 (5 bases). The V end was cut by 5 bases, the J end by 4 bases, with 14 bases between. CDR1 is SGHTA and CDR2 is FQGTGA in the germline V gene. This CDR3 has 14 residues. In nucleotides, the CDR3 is TGTGCCAGCAGCCCCGCGGGGGGGGTCTATGGCTACACCTTC. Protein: CASSPAGGVYGYTF.

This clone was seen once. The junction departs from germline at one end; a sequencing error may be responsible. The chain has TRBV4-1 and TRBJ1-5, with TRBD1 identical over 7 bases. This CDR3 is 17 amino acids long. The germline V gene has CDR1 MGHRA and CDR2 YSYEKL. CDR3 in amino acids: CASSKEGEIQGNQPQHF. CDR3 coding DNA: TGCGCCAGCAGCAAAGAGGGGGAAATACAGGGGAATCAGCCCCAGCATTTT.

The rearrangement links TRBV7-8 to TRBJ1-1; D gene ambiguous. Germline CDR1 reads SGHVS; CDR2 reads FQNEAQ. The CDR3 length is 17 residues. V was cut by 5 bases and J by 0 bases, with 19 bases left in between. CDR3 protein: CASSPLILGLMNTEAFF. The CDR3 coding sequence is TGTGCCAGCAGCCCGCTGATACTAGGATTAATGAACACTGAAGCTTTCTTT.

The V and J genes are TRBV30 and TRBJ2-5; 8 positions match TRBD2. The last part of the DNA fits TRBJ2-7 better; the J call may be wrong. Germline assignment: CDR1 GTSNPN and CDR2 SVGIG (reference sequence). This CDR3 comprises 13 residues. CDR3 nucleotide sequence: TGTGCCTGGAGTGCGGGAGGGCCGGGCGAGCAGTACTTC. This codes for CAWSAGGPGEQYF.

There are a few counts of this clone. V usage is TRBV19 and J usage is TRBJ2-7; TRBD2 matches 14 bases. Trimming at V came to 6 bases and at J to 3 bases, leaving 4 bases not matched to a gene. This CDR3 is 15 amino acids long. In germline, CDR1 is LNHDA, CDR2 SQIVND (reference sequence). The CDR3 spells CASRTGTSGGYEQYF. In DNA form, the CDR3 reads TGTGCCAGTAGGACCGGGACTAGCGGGGGCTACGAGCAGTACTTC.

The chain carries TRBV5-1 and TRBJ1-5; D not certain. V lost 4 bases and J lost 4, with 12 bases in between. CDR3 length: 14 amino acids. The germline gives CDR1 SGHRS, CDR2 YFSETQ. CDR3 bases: TGCGCCAGCAGCACGGTTCCGGGGAATCAGCCCCAGCATTTT. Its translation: CASSTVPGNQPQHF.

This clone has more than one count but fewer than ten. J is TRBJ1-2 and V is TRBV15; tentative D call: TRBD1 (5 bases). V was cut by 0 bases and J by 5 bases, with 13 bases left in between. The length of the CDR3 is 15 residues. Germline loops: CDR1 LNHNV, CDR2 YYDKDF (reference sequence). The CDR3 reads CATSRDRGFDYGYTF. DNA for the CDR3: TGTGCCACCAGCAGAGATCGGGGGTTCGATTATGGCTACACCTTC.

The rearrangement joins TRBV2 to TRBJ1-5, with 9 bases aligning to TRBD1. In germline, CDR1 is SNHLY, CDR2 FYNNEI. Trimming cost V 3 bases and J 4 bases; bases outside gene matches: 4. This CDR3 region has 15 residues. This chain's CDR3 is CASSEPGQGNQPQHF. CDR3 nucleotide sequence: TGTGCCAGCAGTGAGCCCGGACAGGGGAATCAGCCCCAGCATTTT.

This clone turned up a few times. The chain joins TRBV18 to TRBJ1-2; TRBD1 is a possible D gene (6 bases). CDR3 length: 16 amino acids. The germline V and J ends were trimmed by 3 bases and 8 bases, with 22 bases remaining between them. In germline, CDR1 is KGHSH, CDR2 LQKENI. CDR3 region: CASSPTGTHSTMGYTF. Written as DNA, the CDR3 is TGTGCCAGCTCACCGACCGGGACACATTCTACCATGGGCTACACCTTC.

This CDR3 reads CASSVTTGANYGYTF. The CDR3 nucleotides are TGTGCCAGCAGCGTAACGACAGGGGCTAACTATGGCTACACCTTC. The chain couples TRBV7-8 to TRBJ1-2, with 8 bases lining up with TRBD1. After removal of 5 bases from V and 0 bases from J, the junction contained 5 bases not matched to a gene. The CDR3 loop spans 15 amino acids. From germline, CDR1 is SGHVS and CDR2 FQNEAQ.

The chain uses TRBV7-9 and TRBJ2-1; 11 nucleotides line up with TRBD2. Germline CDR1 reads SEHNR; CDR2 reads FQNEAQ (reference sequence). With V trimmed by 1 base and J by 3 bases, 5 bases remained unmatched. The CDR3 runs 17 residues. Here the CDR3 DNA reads TGTGCCAGCAGCTTAGGAGTAGCGGGGGGGAACTACAATGAGCAGTTCTTC. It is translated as CASSLGVAGGNYNEQFF.

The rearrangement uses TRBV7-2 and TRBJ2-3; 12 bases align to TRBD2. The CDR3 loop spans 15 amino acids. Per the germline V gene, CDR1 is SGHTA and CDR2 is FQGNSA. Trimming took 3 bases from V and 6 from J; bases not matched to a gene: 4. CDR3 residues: CASSFRTSGMDTQYF. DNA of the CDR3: TGTGCCAGCAGCTTTAGGACTAGCGGGATGGATACGCAGTATTTT.

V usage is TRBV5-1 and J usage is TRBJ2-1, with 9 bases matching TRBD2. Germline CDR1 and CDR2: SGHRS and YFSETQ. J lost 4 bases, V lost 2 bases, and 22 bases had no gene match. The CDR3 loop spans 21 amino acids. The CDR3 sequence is CASSFPEVGIAGVPHYNEQFF. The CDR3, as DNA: TGCGCCAGCAGCTTCCCCGAGGTAGGAATAGCGGGAGTTCCACATTACAATGAGCAGTTCTTC.

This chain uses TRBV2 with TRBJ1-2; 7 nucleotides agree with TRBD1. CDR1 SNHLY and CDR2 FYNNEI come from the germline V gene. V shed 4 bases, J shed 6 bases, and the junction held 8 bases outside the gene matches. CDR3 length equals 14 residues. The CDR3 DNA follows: TGTGCCAGCAGTGTGAGTCAGGGGGGTCATGGCTACACCTTC. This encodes CASSVSQGGHGYTF.

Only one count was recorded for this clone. CDR3 nucleotide sequence: TGTGCCAGCAGCTCGGCTACAGGGGGCGACGAGCAGTACTTC. It codes for CASSSATGGDEQYF. The chain uses TRBV7-9 and TRBJ2-7; TRBD1 matches at 9 bases. Germline trimming cut 4 bases from V and 5 bases from J; bases unmatched to any gene: 6. This CDR3 is built from 14 residues. The germline V gene encodes CDR1 SEHNR and CDR2 FQNEAQ (reference sequence).

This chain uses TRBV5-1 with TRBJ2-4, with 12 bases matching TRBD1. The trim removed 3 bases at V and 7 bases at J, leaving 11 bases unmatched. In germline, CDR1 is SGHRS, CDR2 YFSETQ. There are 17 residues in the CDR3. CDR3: CASSSTTGTGGGNIQYF. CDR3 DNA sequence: TGCGCCAGCAGCTCGACTACCGGGACAGGGGGCGGGAACATTCAGTACTTC.

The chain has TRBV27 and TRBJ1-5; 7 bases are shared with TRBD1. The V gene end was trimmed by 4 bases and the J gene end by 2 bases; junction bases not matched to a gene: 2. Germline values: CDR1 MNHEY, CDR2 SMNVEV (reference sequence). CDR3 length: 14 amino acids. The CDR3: CASSSGQGNQPQHF. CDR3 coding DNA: TGTGCCAGCAGTTCCGGACAGGGCAATCAGCCCCAGCATTTT.

The chain's CDR3 is CASSTTNGVGEQYF. The CDR3 DNA reads as TGTGCCAGCAGTACGACCAACGGGGTTGGGGAGCAGTACTTC. This chain uses TRBV7-3 with TRBJ2-7, with a weak D call TRBD2 (5 bases). The CDR3 sequence is 14 residues long. V dropped 6 bases and J dropped 7 bases, with 19 bases sitting between them. CDR1 is SGHTA, CDR2 FQGTGA, per germline.

CDR3 nucleotide sequence: TGTGCCACCAGCGGCCCACAGGGGGAGACTGAAGCTTTCTTT. It codes for CATSGPQGETEAFF. The chain has TRBV15 and TRBJ1-1; 8 positions agree with TRBD1. This CDR3 contains 14 residues. Germline trimming cut 5 bases from V and 5 bases from J; bases unmatched to any gene: 7. CDR1 is LNHNV, CDR2 YYDKDF, per germline (reference sequence).

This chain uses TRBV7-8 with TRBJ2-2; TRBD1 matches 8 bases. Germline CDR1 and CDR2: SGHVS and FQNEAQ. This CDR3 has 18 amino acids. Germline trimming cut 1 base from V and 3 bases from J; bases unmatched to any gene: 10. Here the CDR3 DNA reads TGTGCCAGCAGCTTAGTGTTACGCAGGGGGCCTTACACCGGGGAGCTGTTTTTT. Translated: CASSLVLRRGPYTGELFF.

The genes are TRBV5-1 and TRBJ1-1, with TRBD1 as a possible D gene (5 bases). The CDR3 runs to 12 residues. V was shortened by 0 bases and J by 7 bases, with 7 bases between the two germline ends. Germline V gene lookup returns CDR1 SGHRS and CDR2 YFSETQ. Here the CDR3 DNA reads TGCGCCAGCAGCTTGGACAGGAGTGAAGCTTTCTTT. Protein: CASSLDRSEAFF.

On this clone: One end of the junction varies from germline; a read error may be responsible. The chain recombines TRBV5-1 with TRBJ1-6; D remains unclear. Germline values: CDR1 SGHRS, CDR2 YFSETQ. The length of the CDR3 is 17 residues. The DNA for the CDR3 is TGCGCCAGCGGCTTTAGGTCTGACAATCCCTATAATTCACCCCTCCACTTT. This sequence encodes CASGFRSDNPYNSPLHF.

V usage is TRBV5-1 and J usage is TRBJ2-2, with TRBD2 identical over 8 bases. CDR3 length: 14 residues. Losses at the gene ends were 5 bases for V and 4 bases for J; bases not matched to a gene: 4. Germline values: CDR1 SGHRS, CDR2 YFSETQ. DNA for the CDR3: TGCGCCAGCAGGGCTAGCGGGCGCACCGGGGAGCTGTTTTTT. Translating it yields CASRASGRTGELFF.

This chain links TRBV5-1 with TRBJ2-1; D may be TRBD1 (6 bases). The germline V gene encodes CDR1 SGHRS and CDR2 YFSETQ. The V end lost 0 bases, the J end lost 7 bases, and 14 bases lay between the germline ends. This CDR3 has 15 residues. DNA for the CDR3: TGCGCCAGCAGCTTGGAGACAGGCCAGAGAAATGAGCAGTTCTTC. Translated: CASSLETGQRNEQFF.